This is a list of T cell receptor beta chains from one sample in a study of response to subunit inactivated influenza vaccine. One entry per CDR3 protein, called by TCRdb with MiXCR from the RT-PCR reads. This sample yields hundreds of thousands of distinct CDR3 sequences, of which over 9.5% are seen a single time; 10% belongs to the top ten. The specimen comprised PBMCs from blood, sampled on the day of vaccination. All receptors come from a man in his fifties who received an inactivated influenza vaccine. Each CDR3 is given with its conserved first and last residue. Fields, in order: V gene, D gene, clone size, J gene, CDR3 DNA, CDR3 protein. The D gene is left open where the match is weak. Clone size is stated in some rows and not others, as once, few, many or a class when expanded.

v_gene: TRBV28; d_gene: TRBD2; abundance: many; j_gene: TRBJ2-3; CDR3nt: TGTGCCAGCCTTTCGGGGGCGGGAGGGCCTATAGATACGCAGTATTTT; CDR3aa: CASLSGAGGPIDTQYF
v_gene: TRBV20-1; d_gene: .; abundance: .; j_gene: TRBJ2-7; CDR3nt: TGCAGTGCTAGGGGGTATAGCTTTTACGAGCAGTACTTC; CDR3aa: CSARGYSFYEQYF
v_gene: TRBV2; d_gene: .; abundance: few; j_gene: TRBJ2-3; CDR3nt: TGTGCCAGCAGTGAAAGGGGGTACACAGATACGCAGTATTTT; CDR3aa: CASSERGYTDTQYF
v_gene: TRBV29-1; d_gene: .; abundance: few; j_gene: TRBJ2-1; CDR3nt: TGCAGCGGGGGCATCGAGGCGGGCCCTAATGAGCAGTTCTTC; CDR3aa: CSGGIEAGPNEQFF
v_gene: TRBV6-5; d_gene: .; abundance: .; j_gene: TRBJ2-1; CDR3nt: TGTGCCAGCAGTTTCATTGACAGCTACAATGAGCAGTTCTTC; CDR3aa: CASSFIDSYNEQFF
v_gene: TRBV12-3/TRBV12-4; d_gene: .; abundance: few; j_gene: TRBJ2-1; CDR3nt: TGTGCCAGCAGTTTTCAGGGACCCAATGAGCAGTTCTTC; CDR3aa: CASSFQGPNEQFF
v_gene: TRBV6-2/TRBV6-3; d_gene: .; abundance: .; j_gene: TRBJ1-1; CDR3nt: TGTGCCAGCAGTAAACAGGATCGCACTGAAGCTTTCTTT; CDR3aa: CASSKQDRTEAFF
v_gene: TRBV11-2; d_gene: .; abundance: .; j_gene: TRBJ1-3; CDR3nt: TGTGCCAGCAGCCCCGGTGGAGGGGGAAACACCATATATTTT; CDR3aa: CASSPGGGGNTIYF
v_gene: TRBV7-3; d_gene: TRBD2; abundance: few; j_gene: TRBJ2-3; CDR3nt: TGTGCCAGCAGCCCAGCGGGAGGGTACACAGATACGCAGTATTTT; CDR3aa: CASSPAGGYTDTQYF
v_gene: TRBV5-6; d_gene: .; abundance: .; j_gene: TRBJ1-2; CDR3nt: TGTGCCAGCAGCCCGGGGGGACCCCATAGTAACTATGGCTACACCTTC; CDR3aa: CASSPGGPHSNYGYTF
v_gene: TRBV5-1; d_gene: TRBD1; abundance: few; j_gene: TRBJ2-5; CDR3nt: TGCGCCAGCAGCCTATCGACAGGGGTTAGGGAGACCCAGTACTTC; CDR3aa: CASSLSTGVRETQYF
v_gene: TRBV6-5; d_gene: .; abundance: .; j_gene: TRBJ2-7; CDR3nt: TGTGCCAGCAGTTCAGGGATAAGCTCCTACGAGCAGTACTTC; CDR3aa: CASSSGISSYEQYF
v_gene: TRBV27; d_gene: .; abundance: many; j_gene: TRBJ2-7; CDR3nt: TGTGCCAGCAGTTTAGGGGGGGCGCGGTACGAGCAGTACTTC; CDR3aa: CASSLGGARYEQYF
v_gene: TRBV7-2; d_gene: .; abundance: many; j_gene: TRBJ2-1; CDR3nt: TGTGCCAGCAGCAAGGACTGGAGCTCCTACAATGAGCAGTTCTTC; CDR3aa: CASSKDWSSYNEQFF
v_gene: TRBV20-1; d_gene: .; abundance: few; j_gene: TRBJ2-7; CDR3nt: TGCAGTGCCAAGGATACCTACGAGCAGTACTTC; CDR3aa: CSAKDTYEQYF
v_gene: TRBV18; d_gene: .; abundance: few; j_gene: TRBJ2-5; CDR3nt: TGTGCCAGCTCACCACCTCTGGGGACCAGGTCCGGGGAGACCCAGTACTTC; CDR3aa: CASSPPLGTRSGETQYF
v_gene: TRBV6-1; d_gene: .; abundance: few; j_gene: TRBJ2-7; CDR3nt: TGTGCCAGCAGCCCTGCCGGGGGATACTACGAGCAGTACTTC; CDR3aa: CASSPAGGYYEQYF
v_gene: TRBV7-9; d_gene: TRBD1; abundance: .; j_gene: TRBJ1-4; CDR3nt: TGTGCCAGCAGCCCTGGACAGGGTGAAAAACTGTTTTTT; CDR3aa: CASSPGQGEKLFF
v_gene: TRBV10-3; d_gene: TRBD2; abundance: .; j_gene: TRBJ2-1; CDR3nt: TGTGCCATCAGGACTAGCCTGAATGAGCAGTTCTTC; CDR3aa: CAIRTSLNEQFF
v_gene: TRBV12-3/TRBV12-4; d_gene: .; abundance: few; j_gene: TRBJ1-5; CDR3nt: TGTGCCAGCAGGAGGAATAGCAATCAGCCCCAGCATTTT; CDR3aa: CASRRNSNQPQHF
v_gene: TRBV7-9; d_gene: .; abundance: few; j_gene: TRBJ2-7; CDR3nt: TGTGCCAGCGCCCCCCCCCTAACCTACGAGCAGTACTTC; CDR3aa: CASAPPLTYEQYF
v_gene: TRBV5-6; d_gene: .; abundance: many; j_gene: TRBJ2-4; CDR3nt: TGTGCCAGCAGCTTTATGGACATTCAGTACTTC; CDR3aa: CASSFMDIQYF
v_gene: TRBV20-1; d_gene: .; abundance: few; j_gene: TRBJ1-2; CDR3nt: TGCAGTGCTAGAGGTACCCAGGCCCATGGCTACACCTTC; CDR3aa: CSARGTQAHGYTF
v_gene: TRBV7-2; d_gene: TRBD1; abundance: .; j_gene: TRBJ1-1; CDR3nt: TGTGCCAGCAGCCCCCGACAGGGGACCACTGAAGCTTTCTTT; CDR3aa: CASSPRQGTTEAFF
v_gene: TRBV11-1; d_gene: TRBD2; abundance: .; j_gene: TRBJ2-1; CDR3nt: TGTGCCAGCAGCTTAGAAGTGCGACTAGCGGTCTACAATGAGCAGTTCTTC; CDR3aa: CASSLEVRLAVYNEQFF
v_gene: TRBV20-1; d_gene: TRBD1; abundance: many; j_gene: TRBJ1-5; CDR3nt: TGCAGCCTTCAGGGGGCAGGGATTCAGCCCCAGCATTTT; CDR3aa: CSLQGAGIQPQHF
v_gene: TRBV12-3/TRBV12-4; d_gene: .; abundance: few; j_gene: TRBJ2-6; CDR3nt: TGTGCCAGCAGTTTTTCAGCCCTATCTGGGGCCAACGTCCTGACTTTC; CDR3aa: CASSFSALSGANVLTF
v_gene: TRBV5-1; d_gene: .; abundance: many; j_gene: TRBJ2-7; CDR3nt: TGCGCCAGCAGCTCGAACATTGGCTACGAGCAGTACTTC; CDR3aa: CASSSNIGYEQYF
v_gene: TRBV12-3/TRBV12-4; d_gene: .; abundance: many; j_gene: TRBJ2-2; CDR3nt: TGTGCCAGCAGTCCCTTGCTCACCGGGGAGCTGTTTTTT; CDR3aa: CASSPLLTGELFF
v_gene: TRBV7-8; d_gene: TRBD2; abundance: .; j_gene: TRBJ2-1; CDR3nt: TGTGCCAGCAGCCAAGCGGGAGGGGCTGAGCAGTTCTTC; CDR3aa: CASSQAGGAEQFF
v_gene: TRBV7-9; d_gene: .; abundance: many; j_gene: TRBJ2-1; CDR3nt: TGTGCCAGCAGCATGGACTACAATGAGCAGTTCTTC; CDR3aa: CASSMDYNEQFF
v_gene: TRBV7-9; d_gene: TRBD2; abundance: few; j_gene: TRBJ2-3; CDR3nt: TGTGCCAGCAGCTACAAGACTAGCGGGATCACAGATACGCAGTATTTT; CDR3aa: CASSYKTSGITDTQYF
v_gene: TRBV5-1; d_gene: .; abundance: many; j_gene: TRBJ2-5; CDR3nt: TGCGCCAGCAGCTTGGCAAGAGAGACCCAGTACTTC; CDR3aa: CASSLARETQYF
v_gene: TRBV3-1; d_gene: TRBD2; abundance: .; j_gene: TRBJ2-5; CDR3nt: TGTGCCAGCAGATCTGGACTAGCGGTTTTATCAAGAGAGACCCAGTACTTC; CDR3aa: CASRSGLAVLSRETQYF
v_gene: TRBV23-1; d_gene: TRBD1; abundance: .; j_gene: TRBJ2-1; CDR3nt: TGCGCCAGCAGTCAATCGGGACAGAGCTCCTACAATGAGCAGTTCTTC; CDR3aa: CASSQSGQSSYNEQFF
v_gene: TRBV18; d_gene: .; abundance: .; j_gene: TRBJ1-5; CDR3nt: TGTGCCAGCTCACCTAGCTCCGGGAATAGCAATCAGCCCCAGCATTTT; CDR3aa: CASSPSSGNSNQPQHF
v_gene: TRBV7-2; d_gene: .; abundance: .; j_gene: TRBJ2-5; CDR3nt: TGTGCCAGCAGCTCCTGGGCGGGAGAGACCCAGTACTTC; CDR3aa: CASSSWAGETQYF
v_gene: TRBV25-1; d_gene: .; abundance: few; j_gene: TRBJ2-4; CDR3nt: TGTGCCAGCAGCACCACAAATTTAGCCAAAAACATTCAGTACTTC; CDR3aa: CASSTTNLAKNIQYF
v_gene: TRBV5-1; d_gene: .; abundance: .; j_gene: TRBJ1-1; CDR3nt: TGCGCCAGCAAGGGTGGGTACACTGAAGCGTTCTTT; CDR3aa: CASKGGYTEAFF